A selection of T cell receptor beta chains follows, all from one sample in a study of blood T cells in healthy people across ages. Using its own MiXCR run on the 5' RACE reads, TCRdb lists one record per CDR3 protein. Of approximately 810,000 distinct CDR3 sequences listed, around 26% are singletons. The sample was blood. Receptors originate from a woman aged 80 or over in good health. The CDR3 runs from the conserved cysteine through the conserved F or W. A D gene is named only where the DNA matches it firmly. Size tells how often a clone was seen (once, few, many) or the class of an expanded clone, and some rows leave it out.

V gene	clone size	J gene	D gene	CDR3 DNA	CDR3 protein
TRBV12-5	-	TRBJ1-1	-	TGTGCTAGTGGTTCGAACGGGGGCCTGGGCACTGAAGCTTTCTTT	CASGSNGGLGTEAFF
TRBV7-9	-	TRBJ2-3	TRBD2	TGTGCCAGCAGCTTAGGGTCCAGCGGGGGGGCAGATACGCAGTATTTT	CASSLGSSGGADTQYF
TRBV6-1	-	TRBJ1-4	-	TGTGCCAGCAGTGACGGACATGCAACTAATGAAAAACTGTTTTTT	CASSDGHATNEKLFF
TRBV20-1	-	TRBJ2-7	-	TGCAGTGCTAGAACACTAAGAAGCGGGCCCTACGAGCAGTACTTC	CSARTLRSGPYEQYF
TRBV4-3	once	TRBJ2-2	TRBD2	TGCGCCGGCAGCCTGGGACTAGCGGGCACCGGGGAGCTGTTTTTT	CAGSLGLAGTGELFF
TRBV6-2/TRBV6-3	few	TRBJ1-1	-	TGTGCCAGCAGCTGGGTGGGACTCACTGAAGCTTTCTTT	CASSWVGLTEAFF
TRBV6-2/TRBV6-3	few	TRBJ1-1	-	TGTGCCAGCTCCCCAGAAAACACTGAAGCTTTCTTT	CASSPENTEAFF
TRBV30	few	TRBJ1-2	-	TGTGCCTGGAGTACTAGAATCGGGGTTGGCTACACCTTC	CAWSTRIGVGYTF
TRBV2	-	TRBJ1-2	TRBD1	TGTGCCAGCAGTGAGTGGACAGGGGGTAGCAATGGCTACATCTTC	CASSEWTGGSNGYIF
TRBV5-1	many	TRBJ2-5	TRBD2	TGCGCCAGCAGCACCGGGGGGGGACGGCGAGAGACCCAGTACTTC	CASSTGGGRRETQYF
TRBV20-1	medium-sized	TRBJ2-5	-	TGCAGTGCCAGACGGGACTCCAAAGAGACCCAGTACTTC	CSARRDSKETQYF
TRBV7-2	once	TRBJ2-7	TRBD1	TGTGCCAGCACGGGACAGTCCTACGAGCAGTACTTC	CASTGQSYEQYF
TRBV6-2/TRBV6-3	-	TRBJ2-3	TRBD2	TGTGCCAGCGGGTCGCAACCAGCGGGGAGGGATACGCAGTATTTT	CASGSQPAGRDTQYF
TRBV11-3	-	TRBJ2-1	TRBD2	TGTGCCGGCAGCTCCGGTCTAGCGGGGGGGTACAATGAGCAGTTCTTC	CAGSSGLAGGYNEQFF
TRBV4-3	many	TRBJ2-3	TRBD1	TGCGCCAGCAGCCAGGGACAGGGGGCAGGGACAGATACGCAGTATTTT	CASSQGQGAGTDTQYF
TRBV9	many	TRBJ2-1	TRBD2	TGTGCCAGCAGCGTATCAGCGGGGGGGCGTTTCAATGAGCAGTTCTTC	CASSVSAGGRFNEQFF
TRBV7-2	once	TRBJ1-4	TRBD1	TGTGCCAGCAGCTTAGTCGGACAGGGCAACACTGAAAAACTGTTTTTT	CASSLVGQGNTEKLFF
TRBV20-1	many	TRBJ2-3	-	TGCAGTGCTAGAGTGAACTTAGGGGATACGCAGTATTTT	CSARVNLGDTQYF
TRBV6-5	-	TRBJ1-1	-	TGTGCCAGCAGCTACTCAGTTCGGTCGAGGAACACTGAAGCTTTCTTT	CASSYSVRSRNTEAFF
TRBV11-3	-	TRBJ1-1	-	TGTGCCAGCAGCAAACAAGACATAAACGCTTTCTTT	CASSKQDINAFF
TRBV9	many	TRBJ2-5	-	TGTGCCAGCAGCGGTAAACAGGGTACGACGGAGACCCAGTACTTC	CASSGKQGTTETQYF
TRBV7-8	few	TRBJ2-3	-	TGTGCCAGCAGCTTAAAGGGGGTTAGGGGCGTCGAGAGGGATACGCAGTATTTT	CASSLKGVRGVERDTQYF
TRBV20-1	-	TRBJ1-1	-	TGCAGTGCTCAAATGGGGGGGATGAACACTGAAGCTTTCTTT	CSAQMGGMNTEAFF
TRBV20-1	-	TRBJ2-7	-	TGCAGTGCTGTACAGGGTTCCTACGAGCAGTACTTC	CSAVQGSYEQYF
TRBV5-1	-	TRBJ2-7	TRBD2	TGCGCCAGCAGCCCGTCGACTAGCGGACCCTACGAGCAGTACTTC	CASSPSTSGPYEQYF
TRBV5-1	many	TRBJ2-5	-	TGCGCCAGCAGAATTTCGGGGTCTGGAGGAGAGACCCAGTACTTC	CASRISGSGGETQYF
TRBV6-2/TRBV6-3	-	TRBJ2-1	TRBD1	TGTGCCAGCAGCTACAGGGGAGACAATGTGCAGTTCTTC	CASSYRGDNVQFF
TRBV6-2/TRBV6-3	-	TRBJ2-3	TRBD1	TGTGCCAGCAGGCGGACAGGGGCTGCTGGCACAGATACGCAGTATTTT	CASRRTGAAGTDTQYF
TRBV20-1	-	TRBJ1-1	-	TGCAGTTTCGGGCAGAACACTGAAGCTTTCTTT	CSFGQNTEAFF